Sequencing of this T cell receptor (beta chain) was carried out in a study of radiotherapy plus CTLA-4 blockade in lung cancer. Study-wide context: Roughly 17% of patients responded objectively, and roughly 30% achieved disease control. Study-level points and caveats: Early blood T cell clone changes and increased post-radiation serum interferon-beta were reportedly the strongest response predictors. TCR clones originating in tumors grew in number in blood after radiotherapy plus ipilimumab.

The germline V gene has CDR1 SGDLS and CDR2 YYNGEE. V shed 2 bases and J shed 5 bases, with 11 bases lying between them. This CDR3 spans 13 amino acids. Focal radiation was given together with CTLA-4 blockade (ipilimumab) to patients with chemo-refractory metastatic non-small-cell lung cancer. Here immunoSEQ multiplex PCR was the method, and the copy in TCRdb shows in-frame clones only, minus some. The sample contains about 110,000 clones, approximately 87% of which appear only once. Remarks on this clone: What it recognizes is unknown.

The rearrangement joins TRBV9 to TRBJ2-7; D is unresolved. Sequencing used peripheral blood, obtained from a patient treated with radiotherapy plus ipilimumab. This clonotype was sampled from a human donor with non-small cell lung cancer that progressed on radiotherapy plus ipilimumab. Some clones in this sample may be carry-over from other donors' samples. CDR3 bases: TGTGCCAGCAGCGTGAGTAGGGTCGACGAGCAGTACTTC. Encoded protein: CASSVSRVDEQYF.